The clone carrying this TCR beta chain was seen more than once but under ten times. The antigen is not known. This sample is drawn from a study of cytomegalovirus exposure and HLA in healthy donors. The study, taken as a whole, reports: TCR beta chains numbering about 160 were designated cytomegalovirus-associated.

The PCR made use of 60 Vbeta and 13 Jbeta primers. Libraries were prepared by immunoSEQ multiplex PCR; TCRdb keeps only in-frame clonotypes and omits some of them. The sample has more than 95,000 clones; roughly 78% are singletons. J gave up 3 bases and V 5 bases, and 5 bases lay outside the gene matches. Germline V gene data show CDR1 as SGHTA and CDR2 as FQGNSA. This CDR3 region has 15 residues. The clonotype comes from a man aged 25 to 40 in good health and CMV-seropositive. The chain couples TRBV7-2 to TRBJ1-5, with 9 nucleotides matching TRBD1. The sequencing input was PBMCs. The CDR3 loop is CASSPDRGDNQPQHF. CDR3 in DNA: TGTGCCAGCAGCCCTGACAGGGGGGACAATCAGCCCCAGCATTTT.